This TCR beta chain is from a study of blood T cells in healthy people across ages. Study conclusions and caveats: Naive and antigen-experienced cells could not be conclusively compared, given unsorted PBMCs.

The germline V gene encodes CDR1 LGHNA and CDR2 YSLEER. This CDR3 is 15 amino acids long. V lost 7 bases and J lost 1, with 15 bases in between. Primed by a sample-barcoded 5' primer and a J-beta primer mix, a second PCR proceeded for 7 to 11 cycles. Each cDNA was tagged by a template-switch adaptor containing 12 random nucleotides. TCRdb reanalysed the 5' RACE reads using MiXCR and keeps one entry per CDR3 protein. Of about 970,000 distinct CDR3 sequences in the sample, around 54% are singletons; the top ten hold 20% to 25%. For this clonotype: The antigen is not known.

Healthy Caucasian individuals from Russia aged roughly 6 to 95 served as donors. J is TRBJ2-3 and V is TRBV4-3; D ambiguous. The TCR comes from an older woman in good health. The specimen was blood. This CDR3 is CASTLDLLGTDTQYF. In DNA form, the CDR3 reads TGCGCCAGCACCCTCGATTTGCTGGGCACAGATACGCAGTATTTT.